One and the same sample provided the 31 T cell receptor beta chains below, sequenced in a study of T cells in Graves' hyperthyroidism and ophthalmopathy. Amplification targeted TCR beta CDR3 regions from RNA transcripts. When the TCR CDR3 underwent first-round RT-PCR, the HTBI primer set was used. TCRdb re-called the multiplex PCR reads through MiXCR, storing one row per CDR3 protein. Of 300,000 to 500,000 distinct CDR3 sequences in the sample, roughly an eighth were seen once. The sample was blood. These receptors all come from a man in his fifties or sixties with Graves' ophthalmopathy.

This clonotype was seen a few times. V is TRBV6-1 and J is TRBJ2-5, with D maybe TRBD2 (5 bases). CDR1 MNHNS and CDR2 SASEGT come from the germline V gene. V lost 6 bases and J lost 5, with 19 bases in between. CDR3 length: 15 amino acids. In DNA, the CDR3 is TGTGCCAGCAGGACCTCCCTGGTTTCGGGGGAGACCCAGTACTTC. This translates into CASRTSLVSGETQYF.

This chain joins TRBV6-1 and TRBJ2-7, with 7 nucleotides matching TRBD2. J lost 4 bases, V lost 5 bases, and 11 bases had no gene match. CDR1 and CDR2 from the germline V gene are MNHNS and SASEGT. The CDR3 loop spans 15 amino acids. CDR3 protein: CASSYGSGISYEQYF. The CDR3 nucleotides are TGTGCCAGCAGTTATGGCAGCGGGATTTCTTACGAGCAGTACTTC.

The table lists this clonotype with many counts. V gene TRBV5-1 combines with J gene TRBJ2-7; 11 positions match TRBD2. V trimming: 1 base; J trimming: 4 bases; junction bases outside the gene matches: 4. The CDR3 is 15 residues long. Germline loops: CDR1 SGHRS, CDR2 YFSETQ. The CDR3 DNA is TGCGCCAGCAGCTTGAGTAGCGGGAGGGCGTACGAGCAGTACTTC. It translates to CASSLSSGRAYEQYF.

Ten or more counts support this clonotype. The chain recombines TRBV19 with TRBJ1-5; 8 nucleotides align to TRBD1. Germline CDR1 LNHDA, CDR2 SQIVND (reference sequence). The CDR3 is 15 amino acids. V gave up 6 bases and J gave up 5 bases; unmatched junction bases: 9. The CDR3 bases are TGTGCCAGTAGCCTCGGACAGGGCATCCATCAGCCCCAGCATTTT. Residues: CASSLGQGIHQPQHF.

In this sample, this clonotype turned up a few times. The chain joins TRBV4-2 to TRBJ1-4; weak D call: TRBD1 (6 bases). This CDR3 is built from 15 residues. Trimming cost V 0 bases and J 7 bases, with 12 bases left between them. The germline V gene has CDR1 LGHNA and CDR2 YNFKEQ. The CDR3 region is CASSQDPGAGEKLFF. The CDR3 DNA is TGTGCCAGCAGCCAAGACCCAGGGGCGGGTGAAAAACTGTTTTTT.

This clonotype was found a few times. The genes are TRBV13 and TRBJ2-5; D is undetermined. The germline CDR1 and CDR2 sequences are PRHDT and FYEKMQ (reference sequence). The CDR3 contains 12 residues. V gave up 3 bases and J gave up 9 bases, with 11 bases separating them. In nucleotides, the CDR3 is TGTGCCAGCAGCTTCCAATTAAGGGCCCAGTACTTC. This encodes CASSFQLRAQYF.

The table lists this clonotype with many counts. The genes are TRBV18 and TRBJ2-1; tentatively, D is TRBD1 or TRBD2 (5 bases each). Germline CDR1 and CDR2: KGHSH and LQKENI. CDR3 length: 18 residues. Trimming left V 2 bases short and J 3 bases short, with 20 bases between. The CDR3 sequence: CASSPGGDDFSNYNEQFF. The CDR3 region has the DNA TGTGCCAGCTCACCAGGGGGTGACGATTTCTCCAACTACAATGAGCAGTTCTTC.

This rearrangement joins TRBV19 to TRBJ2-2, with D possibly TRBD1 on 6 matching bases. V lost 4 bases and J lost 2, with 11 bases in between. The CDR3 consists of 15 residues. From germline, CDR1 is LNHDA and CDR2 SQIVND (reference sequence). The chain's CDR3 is CASSTRTDNTGELFF. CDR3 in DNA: TGTGCCAGTAGTACCCGGACAGATAACACCGGGGAGCTGTTTTTT.

The CDR3: CASSRYPGQGAEVGYTF. CDR3 sequence (DNA): TGCGCCAGCAGCCGGTATCCGGGACAGGGGGCGGAGGTCGGCTACACCTTC. The chain couples TRBV4-1 to TRBJ1-2; 12 nucleotides line up with TRBD1. The CDR3 has 17 residues. Germline V gene data show CDR1 as MGHRA and CDR2 as YSYEKL. After removal of 4 bases from V and 8 bases from J, the junction contained 14 bases not matched to a gene.

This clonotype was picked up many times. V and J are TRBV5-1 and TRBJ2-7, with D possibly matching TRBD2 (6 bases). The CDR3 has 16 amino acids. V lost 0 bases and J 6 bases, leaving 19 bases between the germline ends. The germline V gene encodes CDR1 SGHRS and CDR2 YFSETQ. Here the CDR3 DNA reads TGCGCCAGCAGCTTGGTAGGACTATCCCGTCTCGGCGAGCAGTACTTC. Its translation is CASSLVGLSRLGEQYF.

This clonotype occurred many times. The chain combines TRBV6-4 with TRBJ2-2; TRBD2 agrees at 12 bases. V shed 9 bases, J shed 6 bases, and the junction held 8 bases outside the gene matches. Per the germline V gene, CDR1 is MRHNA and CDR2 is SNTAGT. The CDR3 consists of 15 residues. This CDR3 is CASSELAGGSGELFF. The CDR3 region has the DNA TGTGCCAGTTCCGAACTAGCGGGAGGATCCGGGGAGCTGTTTTTT.

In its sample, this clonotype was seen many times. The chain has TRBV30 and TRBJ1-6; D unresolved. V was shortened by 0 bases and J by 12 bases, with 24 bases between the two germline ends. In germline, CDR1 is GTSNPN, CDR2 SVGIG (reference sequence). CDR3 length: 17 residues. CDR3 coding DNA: TGTGCCTGGAGTGTACGAGTAACAAAGGGATCCGACAAACCCCTCCACTTT. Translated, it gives CAWSVRVTKGSDKPLHF.

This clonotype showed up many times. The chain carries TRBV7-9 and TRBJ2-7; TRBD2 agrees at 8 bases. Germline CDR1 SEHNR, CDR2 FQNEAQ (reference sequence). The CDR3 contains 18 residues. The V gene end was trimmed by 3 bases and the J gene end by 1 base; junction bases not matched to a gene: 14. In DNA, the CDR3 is TGTGCCAGCAGCTTGCGACAGCCCGGGACTAGAGGATCCTACGAGCAGTACTTC. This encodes CASSLRQPGTRGSYEQYF. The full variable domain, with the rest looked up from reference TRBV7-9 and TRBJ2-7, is DTGVSQNPRHKITKRGQNVTFRCDPISEHNRLYWYRQTLGQGPEFLTYFQNEAQLEKSRLLSDRFSAERPKGSFSTLEIQRTEQGDSAMYLCASSLRQPGTRGSYEQYFGPGTRLTVT.

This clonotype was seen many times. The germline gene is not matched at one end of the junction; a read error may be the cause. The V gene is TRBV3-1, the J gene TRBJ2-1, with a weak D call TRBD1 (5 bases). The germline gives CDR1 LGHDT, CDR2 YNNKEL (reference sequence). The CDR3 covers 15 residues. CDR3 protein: CASRQGSGLGNEQFF. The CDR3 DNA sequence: TGTGCCAGCAGACAAGGGTCAGGGTTGGGCAATGAGCAGTTCTTC.

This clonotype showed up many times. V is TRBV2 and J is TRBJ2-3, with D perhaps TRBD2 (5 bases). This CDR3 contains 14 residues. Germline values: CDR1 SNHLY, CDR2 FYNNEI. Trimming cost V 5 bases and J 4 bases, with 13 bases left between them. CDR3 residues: CASSIWVGADTQYF. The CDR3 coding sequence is TGTGCCAGCAGTATTTGGGTCGGGGCAGATACGCAGTATTTT.

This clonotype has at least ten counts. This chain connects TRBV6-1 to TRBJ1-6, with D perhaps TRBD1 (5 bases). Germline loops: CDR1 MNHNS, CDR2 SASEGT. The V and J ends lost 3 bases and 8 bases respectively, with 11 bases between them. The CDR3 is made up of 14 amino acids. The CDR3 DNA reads TGTGCCAGCAGTGAGTGGGGGAGATATTCACCCCTCCACTTT. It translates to CASSEWGRYSPLHF.

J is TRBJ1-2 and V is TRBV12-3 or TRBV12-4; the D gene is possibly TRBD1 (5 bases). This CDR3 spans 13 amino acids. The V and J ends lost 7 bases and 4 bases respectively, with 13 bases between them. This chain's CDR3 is CASTPGQGYGYTF. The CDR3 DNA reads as TGTGCCAGCACCCCGGGGCAGGGCTATGGCTACACCTTC.

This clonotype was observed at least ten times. The CDR3 DNA is TGTGCCAGCAAATTAGGTGCAGCCAGCCCAGACTATGGCTACACCTTC. The encoded protein is CASKLGAASPDYGYTF. The chain combines TRBV27 with TRBJ1-2; unclear D gene. This CDR3 is built from 16 residues. The V and J ends lost 7 bases and 3 bases respectively, with 21 bases between them. The germline gives CDR1 MNHEY, CDR2 SMNVEV (reference sequence).

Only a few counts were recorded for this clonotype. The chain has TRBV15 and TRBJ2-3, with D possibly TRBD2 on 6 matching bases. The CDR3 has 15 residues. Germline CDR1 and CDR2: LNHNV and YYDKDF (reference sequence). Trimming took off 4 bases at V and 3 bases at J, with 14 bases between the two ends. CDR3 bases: TGTGCCACCAGCAAAACAGGCCGGGAGACAGATACGCAGTATTTT. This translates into CATSKTGRETDTQYF.

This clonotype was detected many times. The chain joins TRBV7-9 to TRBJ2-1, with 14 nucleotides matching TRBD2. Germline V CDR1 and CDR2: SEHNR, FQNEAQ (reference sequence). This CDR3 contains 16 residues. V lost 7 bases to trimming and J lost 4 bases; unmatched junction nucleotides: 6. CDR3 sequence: CASTTSGRAKYNEQFF. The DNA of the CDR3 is TGTGCCAGCACGACTAGCGGGAGGGCCAAGTACAATGAGCAGTTCTTC. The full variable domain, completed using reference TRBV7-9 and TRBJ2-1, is DTGVSQNPRHKITKRGQNVTFRCDPISEHNRLYWYRQTLGQGPEFLTYFQNEAQLEKSRLLSDRFSAERPKGSFSTLEIQRTEQGDSAMYLCASTTSGRAKYNEQFFGPGTRLTVL.

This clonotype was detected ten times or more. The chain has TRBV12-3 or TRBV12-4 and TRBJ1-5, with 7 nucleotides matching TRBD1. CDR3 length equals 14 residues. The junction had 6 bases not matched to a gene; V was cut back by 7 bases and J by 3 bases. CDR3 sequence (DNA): TGTGCCAGCACCCCCGGACAGGCCAATCAGCCCCAGCATTTT. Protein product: CASTPGQANQPQHF.

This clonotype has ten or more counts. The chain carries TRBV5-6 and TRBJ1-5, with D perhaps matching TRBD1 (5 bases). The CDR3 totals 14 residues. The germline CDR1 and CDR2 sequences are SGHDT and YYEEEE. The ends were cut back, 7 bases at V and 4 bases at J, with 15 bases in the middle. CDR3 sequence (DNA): TGTGCCAGCGGACTAGGGGTGCAGAATCAGCCCCAGCATTTT. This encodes CASGLGVQNQPQHF. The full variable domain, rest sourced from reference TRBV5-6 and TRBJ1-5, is DAGVTQSPTHLIKTRGQQVTLRCSPKSGHDTVSWYQQALGQGPQFIFQYYEEEERQRGNFPDRFSGHQFPNYSSELNVNALLLGDSALYLCASGLGVQNQPQHFGDGTRLSIL.

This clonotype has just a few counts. The CDR3 here is CASSLSRSADLNEQYF. Written as DNA, the CDR3 is TGTGCCAGCAGCTTAAGTCGAAGTGCCGATCTTAACGAGCAGTACTTC. The J gene is TRBJ2-7, the V gene TRBV7-9; the D is unclear. In germline, CDR1 is SEHNR, CDR2 FQNEAQ (reference sequence). With 2 bases removed from V and 5 bases from J, the gap between germline ends came to 19 bases. There are 16 residues in the CDR3.

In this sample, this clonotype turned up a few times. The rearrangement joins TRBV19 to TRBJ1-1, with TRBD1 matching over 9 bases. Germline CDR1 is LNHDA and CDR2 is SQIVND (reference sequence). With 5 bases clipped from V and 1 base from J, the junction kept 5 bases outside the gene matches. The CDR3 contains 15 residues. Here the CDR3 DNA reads TGTGCCAGTAGTCTACAGGGGGCGCGGAACACTGAAGCTTTCTTT. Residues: CASSLQGARNTEAFF.

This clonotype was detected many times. The CDR3 loop reads CASSLLPTVEFFAFF. The CDR3 DNA reads TGTGCCAGCAGTTTACTTCCGACAGTTGAATTTTTCGCTTTCTTT. The rearrangement joins TRBV28 to TRBJ1-1, with D perhaps matching TRBD1 (5 bases). The germline V gene encodes CDR1 MDHEN and CDR2 SYDVKM. V gave up 2 bases and J gave up 11 bases, with 21 bases separating them. The CDR3 loop spans 15 amino acids.

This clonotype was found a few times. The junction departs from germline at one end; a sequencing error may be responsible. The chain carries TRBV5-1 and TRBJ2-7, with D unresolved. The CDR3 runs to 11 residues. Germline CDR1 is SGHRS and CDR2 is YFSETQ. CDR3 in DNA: TGCGCCAGCAGCTCCTCCTGCGAGCAGTACTTC. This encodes CASSSSCEQYF.

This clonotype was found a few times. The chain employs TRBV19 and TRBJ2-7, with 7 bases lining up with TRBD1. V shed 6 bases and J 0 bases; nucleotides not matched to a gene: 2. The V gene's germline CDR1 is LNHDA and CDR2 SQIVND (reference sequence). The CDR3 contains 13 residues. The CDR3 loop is CASRDRNSYEQYF. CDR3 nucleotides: TGTGCCAGTAGGGACAGGAACTCCTACGAGCAGTACTTC.

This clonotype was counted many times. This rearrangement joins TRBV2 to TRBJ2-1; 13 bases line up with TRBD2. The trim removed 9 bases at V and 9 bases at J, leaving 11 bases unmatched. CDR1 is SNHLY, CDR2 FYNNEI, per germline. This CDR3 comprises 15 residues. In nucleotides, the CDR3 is TGTGCCAGTACGGCCGGGACTAGCGGGACAACTGAGCAGTTCTTC. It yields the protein CASTAGTSGTTEQFF. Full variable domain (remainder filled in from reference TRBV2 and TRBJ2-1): EPEVTQTPSHQVTQMGQEVILRCVPISNHLYFYWYRQILGQKVEFLVSFYNNEISEKSEIFDDQFSVERPDGSNFTLKIRSTKLEDSAMYFCASTAGTSGTTEQFFGPGTRLTVL.

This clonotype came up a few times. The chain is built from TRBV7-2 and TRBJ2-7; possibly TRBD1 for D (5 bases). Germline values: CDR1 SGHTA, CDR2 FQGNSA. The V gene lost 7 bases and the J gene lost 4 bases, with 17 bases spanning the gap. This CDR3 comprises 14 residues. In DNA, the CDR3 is TGTGCCAGCACCTCGACAGAGACCTTTTACGAGCAGTACTTC. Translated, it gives CASTSTETFYEQYF.

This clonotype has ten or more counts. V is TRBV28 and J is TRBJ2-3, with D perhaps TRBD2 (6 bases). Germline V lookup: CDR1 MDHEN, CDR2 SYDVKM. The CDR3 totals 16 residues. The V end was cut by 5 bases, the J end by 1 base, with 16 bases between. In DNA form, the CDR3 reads TGTGCCAGCAGTCAACGAAGCCCTAGCGGCACAGATACGCAGTATTTT. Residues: CASSQRSPSGTDTQYF.

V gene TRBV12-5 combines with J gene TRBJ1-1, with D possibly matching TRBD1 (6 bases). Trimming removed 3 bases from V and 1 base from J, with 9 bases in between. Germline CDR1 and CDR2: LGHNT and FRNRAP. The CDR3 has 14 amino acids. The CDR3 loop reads CASGLGGGNTEAFF. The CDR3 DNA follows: TGTGCTAGTGGTTTAGGGGGGGGGAACACTGAAGCTTTCTTT.